One sample yielded the 26 T cell receptor beta chains listed below, sequenced in a study of blood T cells in healthy people across ages. A J-beta primer mix and a sample-barcoded 5' primer were used in a second PCR of about 7 to 12 cycles. TCRdb re-derived calls from the 5' RACE reads in MiXCR, one entry per CDR3 protein. In the table there are roughly 800,000 distinct CDR3 sequences, 58% of which are singletons. The sequenced material came from blood. Source of these receptors: a man under 40 in good health.

The gene calls are TRBV12-3 or TRBV12-4 and TRBJ2-3; D gene uncertain. V dropped 3 bases and J dropped 6 bases, with 10 bases sitting between them. The CDR3 has 13 residues. CDR3 sequence (DNA): TGTGCCAGCAGTTTGGTGTTGGGGGATACGCAGTATTTT. This codes for CASSLVLGDTQYF.

V usage is TRBV20-1 and J usage is TRBJ2-1; D not certain. V lost 3 bases and J lost 0, with 15 bases in between. This CDR3 region has 16 residues. Germline V gene sequence: CDR1 DFQATT, CDR2 SNEGSKA (reference sequence). The CDR3 nucleotides read TGCAGTGCTAGCTTGCGGCGGTTGAGCTCCTACAATGAGCAGTTCTTC. Translated: CSASLRRLSSYNEQFF.

This chain links TRBV7-6 with TRBJ2-1; unclear D gene. The ends were cut back, 7 bases at V and 8 bases at J, with 12 bases in the middle. Germline V gene lookup returns CDR1 SGHVS and CDR2 FNYEAQ. There are 12 residues in the CDR3. The CDR3 sequence: CASKGLFDEQFF. CDR3 DNA sequence: TGTGCCAGCAAGGGCCTATTCGATGAGCAGTTCTTC.

This chain connects TRBV29-1 to TRBJ2-5; no reliable D call. The J call could be wrong; TRBJ2-7 is a better fit for the DNA end. CDR3 size: 11 residues. Germline V CDR1 and CDR2: SQVTM, ANQGSEA. The CDR3 DNA reads TGCAGCGTCAGGCTGGGTCGCGAGCAGTACTTC. Its protein is CSVRLGREQYF.

This clonotype appeared a few times. The chain recombines TRBV29-1 with TRBJ1-5; D not resolved. V was clipped by 4 bases and J by 2 bases, with 9 bases between them. This CDR3 has 13 residues. CDR1 and CDR2 (germline): SQVTM, ANQGSEA. CDR3 DNA: TGCAGCGTTGGGATCTCGGGCAATCAGCCCCAGCATTTT. It specifies CSVGISGNQPQHF.

This clonotype was found a few times. The V gene is TRBV20-1, the J gene TRBJ1-5; the D gene is possibly TRBD1 (5 bases). The CDR3 is 14 amino acids. The V end lost 0 bases, the J end lost 6 bases, and 12 bases lay between the germline ends. Germline V gene lookup returns CDR1 DFQATT and CDR2 SNEGSKA (reference sequence). CDR3: CSARERGASQPQHF. The CDR3 region has the DNA TGCAGTGCTAGAGAAAGAGGGGCGAGTCAGCCCCAGCATTTT.

This chain uses TRBV20-1 with TRBJ2-7; D not resolved. Germline CDR1 is DFQATT and CDR2 is SNEGSKA (reference sequence). The CDR3 consists of 13 residues. Trimming removed 1 base at V and 6 bases at J, with 13 bases between. The CDR3 nucleotides read TGCAGTGCTAGAGTTGGCGATTCGGGCGAGCAGTACTTC. Protein: CSARVGDSGEQYF.

The sample holds a few counts of this clonotype. The chain is built from TRBV27 and TRBJ2-1, with D perhaps assigned TRBD1 or TRBD2 (5 bases each). Germline V gene sequence: CDR1 MNHEY, CDR2 SMNVEV (reference sequence). The CDR3 is 11 residues long. With 8 bases removed from V and 5 bases from J, the gap between germline ends came to 7 bases. CDR3 sequence: CASEGHNEQFF. The CDR3 DNA reads as TGTGCCAGCGAGGGACACAATGAGCAGTTCTTC.

This chain joins TRBV3-1 and TRBJ1-2; D not certain. The CDR3 consists of 14 residues. CDR1 and CDR2 from the germline V gene are LGHDT and YNNKEL (reference sequence). V dropped 2 bases and J dropped 2 bases, with 9 bases sitting between them. As DNA, the CDR3 is TGTGCCAGCAGCCAAAGGTACGGCAACTATGGCTACACCTTC. This gives the protein CASSQRYGNYGYTF.

The genes are TRBV7-2 and TRBJ1-2; D perhaps matches TRBD1 (5 bases). CDR3 length equals 13 residues. The germline V gene encodes CDR1 SGHTA and CDR2 FQGNSA. With 5 bases removed from V and 2 bases from J, the gap between germline ends came to 9 bases. The CDR3 is CASSQQVNYGYTF. The CDR3 bases are TGTGCCAGCAGCCAACAGGTGAACTATGGCTACACCTTC.

The chain links TRBV30 to TRBJ2-1; perhaps TRBD2 as D (7 bases). Germline V CDR1 and CDR2: GTSNPN, SVGIG (reference sequence). CDR3 length: 14 amino acids. Trimming pared 3 bases from V and 9 bases from J, leaving 18 bases between. CDR3 DNA sequence: TGTGCCTGGAGACCGATGGGCGGGGGCTTTGAGCAGTTCTTC. Translated: CAWRPMGGGFEQFF.

This chain uses TRBV27 with TRBJ1-2; D might be TRBD1 (5 bases). This CDR3 is 15 amino acids long. CDR1 and CDR2 from the germline V gene are MNHEY and SMNVEV (reference sequence). V was shortened by 7 bases and J by 4 bases, with 19 bases between the two germline ends. The CDR3 DNA follows: TGTGCCAGCAAAGGGGAAGGGGCGTTCGGCTATGGCTACACCTTC. This gives the protein CASKGEGAFGYGYTF.

CDR3 coding DNA: TGCAGTGCTAGAGATCCCCTGGGATACGAGCAGTACTTC. Its translation is CSARDPLGYEQYF. The chain joins TRBV20-1 to TRBJ2-5; no reliable D call. The J call may not be correct, given that the DNA end is closer to TRBJ2-7. CDR3 length: 13 residues. Germline V CDR1 and CDR2: DFQATT, SNEGSKA (reference sequence).

The chain is built from TRBV7-9 and TRBJ2-7; possible D gene TRBD2, 5 bases. V lost 1 base and J 5 bases, leaving 15 bases between the germline ends. CDR1 and CDR2 (germline): SEHNR, FQNEAQ (reference sequence). This CDR3 region has 15 residues. For the CDR3, the DNA is TGTGCCAGCAGCTTAGACGGGAAAGAAGCCGACGAGCAGTACTTC. Its translation is CASSLDGKEADEQYF.

This clonotype has more than one count but fewer than ten. The gene calls are TRBV6-5 and TRBJ1-5, with D possibly being TRBD1 (5 bases). The V end lost 5 bases, the J end lost 2 bases, and 7 bases lay between the germline ends. The germline V gene encodes CDR1 MNHEY and CDR2 SVGAGI. The CDR3 has 13 amino acids. The DNA for the CDR3 is TGTGCCAGCAGTCGAGGGGGCAATCAGCCCCAGCATTTT. It specifies CASSRGGNQPQHF.

As for this clonotype: This may be a read error, as it is one base from a much larger clone. The chain joins TRBV29-1 to TRBJ2-1; D is perhaps TRBD2 (6 bases). The CDR3 has 14 residues. Trimming stripped 4 bases from V and 10 bases from J, with 20 bases between. Germline assignment: CDR1 SQVTM and CDR2 ANQGSEA. CDR3: CSVGLTAGSYEQFF. The CDR3 coding sequence is TGCAGCGTTGGCTTGACAGCGGGTTCCTACGAGCAGTTCTTC.

This clonotype was counted only a few times. The rearrangement links TRBV7-2 to TRBJ2-3; the match to TRBD2 covers 8 bases. This CDR3 region has 14 residues. Germline V CDR1 and CDR2: SGHTA, FQGNSA. The V and J ends lost 5 bases and 5 bases, in that order; junction bases with no gene match: 6. The DNA for the CDR3 is TGTGCCAGCAGCCACAGACTAGCGATAGATACGCAGTATTTT. It is translated as CASSHRLAIDTQYF.

About this clonotype itself: The junction departs from germline at one end; a sequencing error may be responsible. V usage is TRBV6-1 and J usage is TRBJ2-3; D uncertain. This CDR3 region has 14 residues. Germline V lookup: CDR1 MNHNS, CDR2 SASEGT. The CDR3 loop is CASSRRDSTDTQYF. DNA of the CDR3: TGCGCCAGCAGCCGACGCGACAGCACAGATACGCAGTATTTT.

This clonotype has more than one count but fewer than ten. The V call is TRBV4-2, the J call TRBJ2-1; TRBD1 is a possible D gene (5 bases). The CDR3 contains 19 residues. Germline-derived CDR1 and CDR2 are LGHNA and YNFKEQ. The DNA of the CDR3 is TGTCCCCCGAAATACCCAGACAGTTATTCTAATAGCTCCTACAATGAGCAGTTCTTC. It is translated as CPPKYPDSYSNSSYNEQFF.

This clonotype was recorded a few times. V is TRBV4-1 and J is TRBJ2-3; D remains ambiguous. Between the trimmed V and J ends, which lost 0 bases and 5 bases, there was a span of 15 bases. CDR3 length equals 16 residues. Germline CDR1 MGHRA, CDR2 YSYEKL. The CDR3 sequence: CASSQDEQTYVDTQYF. The DNA for the CDR3 is TGCGCCAGCAGCCAAGACGAACAGACTTACGTAGATACGCAGTATTTT.

This clonotype has only a few counts. The chain combines TRBV6-2 or TRBV6-3 with TRBJ2-7; 7 bases are shared with TRBD1. Germline CDR1 is MNHEY and CDR2 is SVGEGT. With 6 bases clipped from V and 3 bases from J, the junction kept 14 bases outside the gene matches. This CDR3 has 16 amino acids. In DNA form, the CDR3 reads TGTGCCAGCAGATCTGACAGGGCCTATGTCGACTACGAGCAGTACTTC. Translating gives CASRSDRAYVDYEQYF.

The chain has TRBV20-1 and TRBJ1-2; TRBD1 aligns across 9 bases. CDR1 and CDR2 from the germline V gene are DFQATT and SNEGSKA (reference sequence). The V gene end was trimmed by 5 bases and the J gene end by 7 bases; junction bases not matched to a gene: 5. The CDR3 is 12 residues long. CDR3 DNA sequence: TGCAGTGCTCCAACAGGGGGCTCTGGCTACACCTTC. Translating gives CSAPTGGSGYTF.

A few counts support this clonotype. The V gene is TRBV7-2, the J gene TRBJ2-1; 9 bases agree with TRBD2. This CDR3 contains 15 residues. The germline CDR1 and CDR2 sequences are SGHTA and FQGNSA. The trim removed 6 bases at V and 3 bases at J, leaving 6 bases unmatched. Here the CDR3 reads CASRRGTSFYNEQFF. In DNA form, the CDR3 reads TGTGCCAGCAGAAGGGGGACTAGCTTCTACAATGAGCAGTTCTTC.

The chain carries TRBV20-1 and TRBJ2-6, with 9 bases lining up with TRBD1. CDR1 DFQATT and CDR2 SNEGSKA come from the germline V gene (reference sequence). The CDR3 is made up of 14 amino acids. Trimming took 5 bases from V and 4 from J; bases not matched to a gene: 3. CDR3 residues: CSAEGQGGANVLTF. CDR3 DNA sequence: TGCAGTGCTGAGGGACAGGGAGGGGCCAACGTCCTGACTTTC.

V usage is TRBV5-1 and J usage is TRBJ2-7; 12 positions match TRBD2. Germline CDR1 and CDR2: SGHRS and YFSETQ. The CDR3 extends over 16 amino acids. The trim removed 4 bases at V and 3 bases at J, leaving 8 bases unmatched. In nucleotides, the CDR3 is TGCGCCAGCAGCCCACGGACTAGCGGGGCCAACTACGAGCAGTACTTC. Its translation is CASSPRTSGANYEQYF.

This clonotype appeared a few times. J is TRBJ1-5 and V is TRBV6-6; a weak D match, TRBD1 (6 bases). V dropped 11 bases and J dropped 5 bases, with 22 bases sitting between them. CDR1 MNHNY and CDR2 SVGAGI come from the germline V gene (reference sequence). The CDR3 length is 15 residues. CDR3 DNA: TGTGCCGTTAGGCCCGACTGGGACACGGATCAGCCCCAGCATTTT. Translated: CAVRPDWDTDQPQHF.